This T cell receptor (beta chain) is from a study of T-cell reconstitution after alpha-beta-depleted transplantation in children. Unique molecular identifiers were incorporated during preparation of the TCRbeta library. TCRdb itself ran the PCR reads through MiXCR, one entry per CDR3 protein. The profile covers 500,000 to 650,000 distinct CDR3 sequences, with 11% appearing a single time and about 15% taken by the ten largest. The germline V gene has CDR1 DFQATT and CDR2 SNEGSKA (reference sequence). The trim removed 2 bases at V and 9 bases at J, leaving 14 bases unmatched. This CDR3 region has 16 residues. Overall study findings and caveats: One year post-transplant, T-cell counts and diversity were largely derived from T cells produced anew. Roughly two months post-transplant, alpha-beta T cells reportedly originated from several hundred graft clones that had expanded. Surviving thymic progenitors and recipient T cells were the source of high TCRbeta diversity at day 60 in some patients.

Regarding this clonotype: Its target is unknown.

The sequence was obtained from a female patient aged 2-10 years who had a stem cell transplant for aplastic anemia, so the T cells may come from the graft donor. Sample: PBMCs, mostly from graft donor cells, taken 180 days after TCRalphabeta/CD19-depleted stem cell transplant. The rearrangement links TRBV20-1 to TRBJ2-2, with 8 bases fitting TRBD2. CDR3 DNA sequence: TGCAGTGCTAGACGTAGCGGGATCGACGTGCAACGGGAGCTGTTTTTT. As protein: CSARRSGIDVQRELFF.